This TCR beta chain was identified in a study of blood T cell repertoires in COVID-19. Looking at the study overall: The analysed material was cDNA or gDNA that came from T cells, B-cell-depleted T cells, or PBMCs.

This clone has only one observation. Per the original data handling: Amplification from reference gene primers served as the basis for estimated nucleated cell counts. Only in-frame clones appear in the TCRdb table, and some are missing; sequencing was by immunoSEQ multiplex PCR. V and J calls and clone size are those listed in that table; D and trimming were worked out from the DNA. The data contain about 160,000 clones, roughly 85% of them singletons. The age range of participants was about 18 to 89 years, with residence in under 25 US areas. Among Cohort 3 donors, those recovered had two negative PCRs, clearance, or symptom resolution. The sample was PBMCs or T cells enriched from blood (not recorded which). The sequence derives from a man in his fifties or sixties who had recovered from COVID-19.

Here the CDR3 reads CASAAGGNQPQHF. Written as DNA, the CDR3 is TGTGCCAGCGCCGCGGGGGGGAATCAGCCCCAGCATTTT. The V gene is TRBV7-3, the J gene TRBJ1-5; perhaps TRBD1 as D (5 bases). Trimming shortened V by 8 bases and J by 4 bases, and 12 bases separated the two germline ends. This CDR3 has 13 residues. The germline V gene encodes CDR1 SGHTA and CDR2 FQGTGA. The full variable domain, rest sourced from reference TRBV7-3 and TRBJ1-5, is GAGVSQTPSNKVTEKGKYVELRCDPISGHTALYWYRQSLGQGPEFLIYFQGTGAADDSGLPNDRFFAVRPEGSVSTLKIQRTERGDSAVYLCASAAGGNQPQHFGDGTRLSIL.